A single sample is the source of the 15 T cell receptor beta chains below, sequenced in a study of human T cells and chemical hapten exposure. TCRdb fed the RACE reads into MiXCR, producing one record per CDR3 protein. This sample has 110,000 to 150,000 distinct CDR3 sequences, with approximately 12% found just once. Time point given: patch test 2, 6 weeks after DPC sensitization. The treatment here: therapeutic diphenylcyclopropenone sensitization with weekly scalp DPC. The input for sequencing was whole blood, taken in connection with sensitization to the hapten diphenylcyclopropenone (DPC). The source is a woman aged 45-60 years with alopecia areata. Some clones in this sample may be carry-over from other donors' samples.

The gene calls are TRBV6-6 and TRBJ1-1, with 10 bases aligning to TRBD1. CDR1 is MNHNY, CDR2 SVGAGI, per germline (reference sequence). CDR3 length equals 17 residues. The V gene end was trimmed by 6 bases and the J gene end by 4 bases; junction bases not matched to a gene: 14. This chain's CDR3 is CASSTRQGAIRGTEAFF. In nucleotides, the CDR3 is TGTGCCAGCAGCACCCGACAGGGGGCCATCCGGGGCACTGAAGCTTTCTTT.

This clonotype appeared a few times. V gene TRBV20-1 combines with J gene TRBJ2-1, with a tentative D call TRBD1 (6 bases). The CDR3 sequence is 11 residues long. Deletions cut 4 bases from V and 9 bases from J, with 10 bases between. Per the germline V gene, CDR1 is DFQATT and CDR2 is SNEGSKA (reference sequence). The CDR3, as DNA: TGCAGTGCTACGAGGGGGAGTGAGCAGTTCTTC. Translating gives CSATRGSEQFF.

The V gene is TRBV7-9, the J gene TRBJ1-1; 12 positions match TRBD1. Germline CDR1 reads SEHNR; CDR2 reads FQNEAQ (reference sequence). CDR3 length: 18 amino acids. Trimming removed 4 bases from V and 7 bases from J; junction bases left unmatched: 16. Written as DNA, the CDR3 is TGTGCCAGCAGCTCCCGAAATTGGGACAGGGGGCGCTTTGGTGAAGCTTTCTTT. It encodes CASSSRNWDRGRFGEAFF.

This clonotype was observed a handful of times. The chain joins TRBV28 to TRBJ2-7; 9 bases are a match to TRBD1. The ends lost 5 bases at V and 5 bases at J; junction bases unmatched: 10. CDR1 and CDR2 from the germline V gene are MDHEN and SYDVKM. The CDR3 is 15 residues long. The CDR3 nucleotides read TGTGCCAGCAGTGGACCGAACAGGGGGCGCGACGAGCAGTACTTC. This encodes CASSGPNRGRDEQYF.

V is TRBV12-3 or TRBV12-4 and J is TRBJ1-1, with TRBD1 matching 7 bases. The CDR3 contains 14 residues. With 5 bases clipped from V and 3 bases from J, the junction kept 6 bases outside the gene matches. CDR3 loop: CASSLGGWDTEAFF. The CDR3, as DNA: TGTGCCAGCAGTCTAGGGGGCTGGGACACTGAAGCTTTCTTT.

The chain has TRBV29-1 and TRBJ2-3, with D perhaps matching TRBD1 or TRBD2 (6 bases each). Per germline, CDR1 SQVTM and CDR2 ANQGSEA. V was pared by 6 bases and J by 3 bases, with 16 bases between. This CDR3 contains 14 residues. CDR3 bases: TGCAGCGTCGCCGGGGGCGTTGGTACAGATACGCAGTATTTT. Encoded protein: CSVAGGVGTDTQYF.

This clonotype was seen many times. The chain is built from TRBV7-9 and TRBJ1-1; TRBD1 aligns across 9 bases. The CDR3 has 14 residues. CDR1 is SEHNR, CDR2 FQNEAQ, per germline (reference sequence). The V and J ends lost 3 bases and 5 bases, in that order; junction bases with no gene match: 4. This chain's CDR3 is CASSLGQGNTEAFF. CDR3 nucleotide sequence: TGTGCCAGCAGCTTGGGACAGGGAAATACTGAAGCTTTCTTT. The full variable domain, rest sourced from reference TRBV7-9 and TRBJ1-1, is DTGVSQNPRHKITKRGQNVTFRCDPISEHNRLYWYRQTLGQGPEFLTYFQNEAQLEKSRLLSDRFSAERPKGSFSTLEIQRTEQGDSAMYLCASSLGQGNTEAFFGQGTRLTVV.

This clonotype occurred many times. This chain uses TRBV7-6 with TRBJ2-1; 15 bases agree with TRBD2. The V segment lost 5 bases and the J segment 10 bases; nucleotides outside the gene matches: 9. Germline CDR1 is SGHVS and CDR2 is FNYEAQ. The CDR3 contains 16 residues. CDR3 amino acids: CASSARTSGRAREQFF. The CDR3 nucleotides are TGTGCCAGCAGCGCCCGGACTAGCGGGAGGGCCAGGGAGCAGTTCTTC.

The V gene is TRBV29-1, the J gene TRBJ2-7; 9 bases match TRBD1. The CDR3 runs 12 residues. The junction had 6 bases not matched to a gene; V was cut back by 5 bases and J by 7 bases. Germline V lookup: CDR1 SQVTM, CDR2 ANQGSEA. The CDR3, as DNA: TGCAGCGTTTCTAAGACAGGGGGTGAGCAGTACTTC. Translating it yields CSVSKTGGEQYF.

CDR3 amino acids: CASSNRRGSYNEQFF. CDR3 nucleotide sequence: TGTGCCAGCAGTAACAGGCGGGGCTCCTACAATGAGCAGTTCTTC. The chain couples TRBV7-3 to TRBJ2-1; the D gene is possibly TRBD2 (6 bases). From germline, CDR1 is SGHTA and CDR2 FQGTGA. Trimming shortened V by 6 bases and J by 0 bases, and 12 bases separated the two germline ends. This CDR3 comprises 15 residues.

CDR3 region: CASSRRTSESSYNEQFF. The CDR3 DNA reads as TGCGCCAGCAGCCGACGGACTAGCGAGAGCTCCTACAATGAGCAGTTCTTC. V gene TRBV4-1 combines with J gene TRBJ2-1; 9 nucleotides match TRBD2. The V segment lost 4 bases and the J segment 0 bases; nucleotides outside the gene matches: 7. Germline lookup yields CDR1 MGHRA and CDR2 YSYEKL. CDR3 length: 17 residues.

V and J are TRBV19 and TRBJ2-2, with D possibly matching TRBD1 (6 bases). The CDR3 has 15 amino acids. Trimming pared 7 bases from V and 6 bases from J, leaving 18 bases between. Germline V gene sequence: CDR1 LNHDA, CDR2 SQIVND (reference sequence). CDR3 in amino acids: CASKEINRVPGELFF. Written as DNA, the CDR3 is TGTGCCAGTAAGGAGATCAACAGGGTCCCCGGGGAGCTGTTTTTT.

There are a few counts of this clonotype. This chain connects TRBV9 to TRBJ2-5, with D possibly TRBD1 on 6 matching bases. Germline assignment: CDR1 SGDLS and CDR2 YYNGEE. The CDR3 is made up of 14 amino acids. V shed 1 base and J shed 5 bases, with 12 bases lying between them. The CDR3 loop reads CASSVRQVAETQYF. The CDR3, as DNA: TGTGCCAGCAGCGTAAGACAGGTGGCGGAGACCCAGTACTTC.

The chain joins TRBV27 to TRBJ1-1; D ambiguous. CDR1 and CDR2 (germline): MNHEY, SMNVEV (reference sequence). V was shortened by 5 bases and J by 5 bases, with 24 bases between the two germline ends. The CDR3 has 17 residues. CDR3 region: CASSRYREKWGTTEAFF. The DNA for the CDR3 is TGTGCCAGCAGTCGATACCGGGAGAAGTGGGGAACTACTGAAGCTTTCTTT.

The J gene is TRBJ2-3, the V gene TRBV20-1, with a possible D match to TRBD2 (5 bases). Germline CDR1 is DFQATT and CDR2 is SNEGSKA (reference sequence). V was pared by 6 bases and J by 1 base, with 14 bases between. The CDR3 is 14 amino acids. The CDR3 nucleotides are TGCAGTGCCCCGCTAGAGGGTGGCACAGATACGCAGTATTTT. This encodes CSAPLEGGTDTQYF.